This TCR beta chain is from a study of blood T cell repertoires in COVID-19. About the research overall: COVID-19 samples collected from the United States, Italy and Spain covered acute and convalescent phases. T cells, B-cell-depleted T cells, or PBMCs supplied cDNA or gDNA.

Original methodology: From reference gene primer amplification, estimates of nucleated cell counts were derived. Method: immunoSEQ multiplex PCR; TCRdb's copy keeps in-frame clones and lacks some. The V and J calls and clone size were taken over from that table, and D and trimming were inferred from the DNA. The sample yields about 26,000 clones, roughly 90% seen once. Germline CDR1 SNHLY, CDR2 FYNNEI. The CDR3 extends over 18 amino acids. The V end was cut by 6 bases, the J end by 12 bases, with 36 bases between. The genes are TRBV2 and TRBJ2-7; a possible D gene is TRBD1 (5 bases). Input material: peripheral blood. The clonotype originates from a man in his 70s with acute or convalescent COVID-19. The CDR3 loop is CASRLRGDVGDWFYVAYF. CDR3 nucleotides: TGTGCCAGCAGGCTAAGGGGCGACGTTGGAGATTGGTTCTACGTTGCGTACTTC.